The clone carrying this T cell receptor beta chain was seen repeatedly, ten times or more. Its target is unknown. The CDR3 runs 12 residues. Germline CDR1 is SNHLY and CDR2 is FYNNEI. Trimming took 3 bases from V and 7 from J, leaving 9 bases between them. The data are from a study of Graves' ophthalmopathy and Graves' hyperthyroidism. Study-wide results and limits: Prediction of ophthalmopathy progression reached 70.59% sensitivity and around 75% specificity.

Using RNA transcripts, the TCR beta CDR3 regions were amplified. The library came from an HTBI-primed first-round RT-PCR and a second-round multiplex PCR. TCRdb processed the multiplex PCR reads anew with MiXCR; each CDR3 protein has one entry. The sample yields over a million distinct CDR3 sequences, 35% to 40% seen once. The genes are TRBV2 and TRBJ1-1; D gene ambiguous. This sequence originates from an adult man with Graves' hyperthyroidism. Sequencing was carried out using peripheral blood or thyroid tissue (not recorded which). The CDR3 protein is CASSEVSHEAFF. As DNA, the CDR3 is TGTGCCAGCAGTGAGGTCAGCCATGAAGCTTTCTTT.